The subject of this entry is one TCR beta chain. V was pared by 7 bases and J by 13 bases, with 20 bases between. The germline V gene encodes CDR1 SNHLY and CDR2 FYNNEI. The length of the CDR3 is 14 residues. This sample was included in a study of cytomegalovirus exposure and HLA in healthy donors. The PCR used 60 Vbeta and 13 Jbeta primers. The protocol was immunoSEQ multiplex PCR, while the TCRdb copy is restricted to in-frame clones and leaves out a portion. The sample has 95,000 to 150,000 clones, roughly 78% seen once. Input material: PBMCs. V is TRBV2 and J is TRBJ1-6, with D possibly being TRBD1 (5 bases). This receptor was taken from a woman under 40 in good health and CMV-seropositive. The CDR3 here is CASTERGIRPPLHF. CDR3 nucleotide sequence: TGTGCCAGCACCGAACGGGGGATAAGGCCTCCCCTCCACTTT.